The rows below give T cell receptor beta chains drawn from one sample of a study of identical twins. One entry per CDR3 protein results from TCRdb running MiXCR on the 5' RACE reads. The table includes hundreds of thousands of distinct CDR3 sequences, 8.5% to 9% detected once. This sample also belongs to another study, concerning yellow fever vaccine responses in identical twins.

Material for sequencing was PBMCs. These receptors were obtained from a woman younger than 30 in good health. Each CDR3 is given with its conserved first and last residue. Each record gives: clone size, D gene, CDR3 length, J gene, V gene, CDR3 protein, CDR3 DNA. D genes are given only for firm matches. Clone size, where shown, is once, few, many, or a class for clones that have expanded.

NA | TRBD1 | 18 | TRBJ2-4 | TRBV5-1 | CASSLGWGTGRAKNIQYF | TGCGCCAGCAGCTTGGGGTGGGGGACAGGGAGAGCCAAAAACATTCAGTACTTC
few | TRBD1 | 17 | TRBJ2-3 | TRBV5-1 | CASSLTPLQGATDTQYF | TGCGCCAGCAGCTTGACCCCTTTACAGGGGGCGACAGATACGCAGTATTTT
NA | NA | 14 | TRBJ2-7 | TRBV5-5 | CAIGPGLLSYEQYF | TGTGCCATCGGCCCCGGGCTCCTCTCCTACGAGCAGTACTTC
few | NA | 16 | TRBJ1-2 | TRBV5-5 | CASSLMEAEYNYGYTF | TGTGCCAGCAGCTTGATGGAAGCAGAATACAACTATGGCTACACCTTC
NA | TRBD1 | 14 | TRBJ1-2 | TRBV7-9 | CASSLQGASGRYTF | TGTGCCAGCAGCCTACAGGGGGCTAGTGGACGCTACACCTTC
NA | NA | 15 | TRBJ2-7 | TRBV11-2 | CASSLDSSRAYEQYF | TGTGCCAGTAGCTTAGATTCCTCCAGGGCCTACGAGCAGTACTTC
few | NA | 17 | TRBJ1-2 | TRBV15 | CATSPAFFGSPNYGYTF | TGTGCCACCAGCCCTGCCTTCTTCGGCAGCCCTAACTATGGCTACACCTTC
NA | NA | 14 | TRBJ2-1 | TRBV5-1 | CASSSRLLLDEQFF | TGCGCCAGCAGCAGCAGGCTCCTCTTGGATGAGCAGTTCTTC
NA | TRBD2 | 18 | TRBJ2-1 | TRBV27 | CASSFSKKTSGGYNEQFF | TGTGCCAGCAGTTTTTCAAAAAAAACTAGCGGGGGATACAATGAGCAGTTCTTC
NA | TRBD1 | 16 | TRBJ2-1 | TRBV7-9 | CASSPTGLSSYNEQFF | TGTGCCAGCAGCCCGACAGGGCTCAGCTCCTACAATGAGCAGTTCTTC
few | NA | 13 | TRBJ1-1 | TRBV28 | CASSLVGVSEAFF | TGTGCCAGCAGTTTAGTCGGGGTTTCTGAAGCTTTCTTT
few | TRBD2 | 14 | TRBJ2-7 | TRBV6-2/TRBV6-3 | CASSGLAGGPEQYF | TGTGCCAGCAGCGGACTAGCGGGAGGGCCCGAGCAGTACTTC
NA | TRBD2 | 15 | TRBJ2-3 | TRBV11-2 | CASSDGTRSTDTQYF | TGTGCCAGCAGCGATGGGACTAGAAGCACAGATACGCAGTATTTT
many | NA | 13 | TRBJ2-1 | TRBV29-1 | CSVVGVYEGEQFF | TGCAGCGTTGTAGGTGTGTATGAGGGTGAGCAGTTCTTC
NA | NA | 13 | TRBJ2-5 | TRBV6-1 | CASRPRTQETQYF | TGTGCCAGCAGGCCCCGGACCCAAGAGACCCAGTACTTC
few | NA | 14 | TRBJ2-6 | TRBV12-3/TRBV12-4 | CASSWGGGANVLTF | TGTGCCAGCAGTTGGGGCGGTGGGGCCAACGTCCTGACTTTC
NA | NA | 14 | TRBJ2-2 | TRBV5-8 | CAMGPGLLCWALLF | TGTGCCATGGGCCCAGGGCTTCTCTGCTGGGCACTGCTTTTT